The 6 T cell receptor beta chains in this list originate from one sample, sequenced in a study of blood T cells in healthy people across ages. For the second PCR, which ran for roughly 7 to 11 cycles, a sample-barcoded 5' primer and a J-beta primer mix were used. TCRdb recomputed calls from the 5' RACE reads with MiXCR, one row per CDR3 protein. The sample shows about 720,000 distinct CDR3 sequences, approximately 21% of them seen only once. Sequencing was done on a sample of blood. Every receptor here comes from a man aged 70-80 years in good health.

This clonotype occurred a few times. The V call is TRBV28, the J call TRBJ2-7; D is undetermined. The V and J ends lost 6 bases and 4 bases respectively, with 13 bases between them. The CDR3 is 13 residues long. In germline, CDR1 is MDHEN, CDR2 SYDVKM. The CDR3 region is CASSPTPRYEQYF. The CDR3 DNA sequence: TGTGCCAGCAGCCCAACCCCCAGGTACGAGCAGTACTTC. Full variable domain (remainder filled in from reference TRBV28 and TRBJ2-7): DVKVTQSSRYLVKRTGEKVFLECVQDMDHENMFWYRQDPGLGLRLIYFSYDVKMKEKGDIPEGYSVSREKKERFSLILESASTNQTSMYLCASSPTPRYEQYFGPGTRLTVT.

In this sample, this clonotype turned up a few times. The chain recombines TRBV20-1 with TRBJ2-7; TRBD1 matches 7 bases. CDR1 is DFQATT and CDR2 is SNEGSKA in the germline V gene (reference sequence). The CDR3 is 16 amino acids. The V gene end was trimmed by 0 bases and the J gene end by 2 bases; junction bases not matched to a gene: 10. The CDR3: CSARDPDRDNTYEQYF. CDR3 nucleotide sequence: TGCAGTGCTAGAGATCCAGACAGGGACAACACCTACGAGCAGTACTTC.

This clonotype showed up just a few times. The rearrangement uses TRBV27 and TRBJ2-7; 7 bases match TRBD2. The last part of the DNA fits TRBJ2-1 better; the J call may be wrong. This CDR3 region has 18 residues. Germline V gives CDR1 MNHEY, CDR2 SMNVEV (reference sequence). The CDR3 bases are TGTGCCAGCAGCCGCACCTCTCCGGGGGGAAACACTTACAATGAGCAGTTCTTC. Encoded protein: CASSRTSPGGNTYNEQFF.

This chain links TRBV5-1 with TRBJ1-6; no clear D. Per germline, CDR1 SGHRS and CDR2 YFSETQ. The CDR3 is 17 residues long. Trimming removed 0 bases at V and 0 bases at J, with 10 bases between. The CDR3 DNA reads TGCGCCAGCAGCTTGGCGGGCCCGAGCTCCTATAATTCACCCCTCCACTTT. As protein: CASSLAGPSSYNSPLHF.

The V and J genes are TRBV28 and TRBJ1-4; D ambiguous. The CDR3 has 14 amino acids. V lost 9 bases to trimming and J lost 0 bases, with 11 bases between them. Germline-derived CDR1 and CDR2 are MDHEN and SYDVKM. CDR3 sequence: CASGVGATNEKLFF. Here the CDR3 DNA reads TGTGCCAGTGGGGTTGGGGCAACTAATGAAAAACTGTTTTTT.

The rearrangement uses TRBV7-2 and TRBJ2-3; D might be TRBD2 (5 bases). CDR1 SGHTA and CDR2 FQGNSA come from the germline V gene. The CDR3 totals 15 residues. Trimming shortened V by 1 base and J by 4 bases, and 12 bases separated the two germline ends. The CDR3 bases are TGTGCCAGCAGCTTAGAGCGGTTCTACGCAGATACGCAGTATTTT. Translated, it gives CASSLERFYADTQYF. Looking up the rest from reference TRBV7-2 and TRBJ2-3 gives the full variable domain: GAGVSQSPSNKVTEKGKDVELRCDPISGHTALYWYRQSLGQGLEFLIYFQGNSAPDKSGLPSDRFSAERTGGSVSTLTIQRTQQEDSAVYLCASSLERFYADTQYFGPGTRLTVL.